Listed below are T cell receptor beta chains from one sample, sequenced in a study of a mutant IDH1 vaccine in newly diagnosed glioma. The method was immunoSEQ multiplex PCR; TCRdb's version includes in-frame clones alone and lacks a portion of them. The table lists under 65,000 clones, approximately 80% of them singletons. Sequencing used PBMCs, obtained from a glioma patient treated with radiotherapy, temozolomide or both. The receptors shown here come from a man younger than 35 with glioma. The conserved cysteine and the conserved F or W are not part of the CDR3 here. Fields, in order: V gene, J gene, CDR3 protein.

>TRBV14|TRBJ1-6
ASSHYIQGKNSPLH
>TRBV7-8|TRBJ1-1
ASSSSVRAGTEAF
>TRBV9|TRBJ1-3
ASSVTSAAQVPGNTIY
>TRBV7-3|TRBJ2-7
ASSQGQDREKQY
>TRBV7-2|TRBJ2-7
ASSATSGVLYEQY
>TRBV27|TRBJ1-2
ASSSGFGYGYT
>TRBV5-1|TRBJ1-1
ASSRTGGGPNTEAF
>TRBV4-3|TRBJ1-6
ASSHQYSINSPLH
>TRBV4-2|TRBJ1-5
ASSQEAYSNQPQH
>TRBV28|TRBJ1-5
ASSLGHSNQPQH
>TRBV27|TRBJ2-7
ASSLRTLGPYEQY
>TRBV9|TRBJ1-1
ASSVAVNTEAF
>TRBV19|TRBJ1-4
ASSATGWTNEKLF
>TRBV6-5|TRBJ2-3
ASSYTSVTDTQY
>TRBV6-5|TRBJ1-4
ASSTGERKKLF
>TRBV5-1|TRBJ2-2
ASSLGAASTGELF
>TRBV28|TRBJ2-6
ASSFGVPGQGTSGANVLT
>TRBV13|TRBJ1-2
ASSSALGGDYGYT
>TRBV19|TRBJ2-6
ASSPRTVPSGANVLT
>TRBV25-1|TRBJ2-7
ASRAGSYEQY
>TRBV12-5|TRBJ2-2
ASGSDTGELF
>TRBV5-8|TRBJ1-4
ASSFRGVDEKLF
>TRBV11-3|TRBJ2-7
ASSLGQGREQY
>TRBV30|TRBJ1-4
AWYPGRGRGTNEKLF
>TRBV2|TRBJ1-5
ASMDALLGNQPQH
>TRBV28|TRBJ1-5
ASTRQGNQPQH
>TRBV9|TRBJ1-4
ASSIEGATNEKLF
>TRBV6-1|TRBJ1-4
ASSGGMDEKLF
>TRBV4-1|TRBJ1-1
ASSPTPGVRSLDTEAF
>TRBV6-5|TRBJ2-7
ASSYGLGNEQY
>TRBV14|TRBJ1-2
ASSQSRGGHGYT
>TRBV30|TRBJ1-3
AWSGDSSIFLSGNTIY
>TRBV19|TRBJ1-2
ASSIGSGAREGYGYT